This TCR beta chain is drawn from a study of blood T cell repertoires in COVID-19. Overall study: The United States, Italy and Spain provided the acute and convalescent COVID-19 samples. The cDNA or gDNA used as material had been derived from T cells, B-cell-depleted T cells, or PBMCs.

Germline V gene data show CDR1 as MNHNY and CDR2 as SVGAGI (reference sequence). V lost 6 bases to trimming and J lost 10 bases, with 16 bases between them. There are 14 residues in the CDR3. Authors' data handling: Reference gene primers were amplified, and this amplification served to estimate nucleated cell counts. Repertoires were generated with immunoSEQ multiplex PCR, while TCRdb's copy carries only in-frame clones and drops some. V and J calls and clone size are copied from that table; D and trimming were computed from the DNA. The sample has a few hundred thousand clones, approximately 92% seen once.

Sequencing used peripheral blood. V gene TRBV6-6 combines with J gene TRBJ1-6; the D gene is possibly TRBD1 (6 bases). This receptor was taken from a woman aged 40 to 50 who had recovered from COVID-19. This CDR3 is CASSHRDLISPLHF. CDR3 DNA: TGTGCCAGCAGCCACAGGGACCTTATCTCACCCCTCCACTTT.